This T cell receptor (beta chain) derives from a study of T cells after yellow fever vaccination. TCRdb passed the 5' RACE reads through MiXCR, listing each CDR3 protein once. The sample carries about 350,000 distinct CDR3 sequences, 7% to 9% recorded once. The ends were cut back, 6 bases at V and 4 bases at J, with 19 bases in the middle. This CDR3 contains 15 residues. In this sample, this clonotype turned up a few times. The chain is built from TRBV12-3 or TRBV12-4 and TRBJ2-7; D is ambiguous. The TCR comes from a young man who received the YFV17D yellow fever vaccine. The sequences come from PBMCs, collected about 49 days after the first yellow fever vaccination. The DNA of the CDR3 is TGTGCCAGCAGCCCCCAAGGCTTCTCAGTATACGAGCAGTACGTC. This codes for CASSPQGFSVYEQYV.